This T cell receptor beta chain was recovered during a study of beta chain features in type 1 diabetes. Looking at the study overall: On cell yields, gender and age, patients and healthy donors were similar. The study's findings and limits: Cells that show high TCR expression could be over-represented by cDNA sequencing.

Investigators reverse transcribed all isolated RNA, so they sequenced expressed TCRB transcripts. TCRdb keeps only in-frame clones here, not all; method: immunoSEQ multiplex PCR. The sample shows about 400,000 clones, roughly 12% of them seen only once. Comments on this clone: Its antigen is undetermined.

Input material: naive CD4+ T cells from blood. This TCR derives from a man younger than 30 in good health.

CDR3 nucleotide sequence: TGTGCCAGCAGTTCCGGCCCGGGACAGGTGAATCAGCCCCAGCATTTT. Protein product: CASSSGPGQVNQPQHF. The V and J genes are TRBV6-6 and TRBJ1-5, with 8 bases lining up with TRBD1. V trimming: 4 bases; J trimming: 4 bases; junction bases outside the gene matches: 9. The CDR3 covers 16 residues. Germline V gene sequence: CDR1 MNHNY, CDR2 SVGAGI (reference sequence).